Sequencing of this T cell receptor beta chain was carried out in a study of blood T cell repertoires in COVID-19. About the study: COVID-19 samples collected from the United States, Italy and Spain covered acute and convalescent phases. PBMCs, B-cell-depleted T cells, or T cells were the source of the cDNA or gDNA that made up the material.

Only in-frame clones appear in the TCRdb table, and some are missing; sequencing was by immunoSEQ multiplex PCR. The top ten clones hold 2.5% to 3% of a sample with 150,000 to 200,000 clones, around 84% of them seen once. Between the trimmed V and J ends, which lost 3 bases and 0 bases, there was a span of 17 bases. Germline V CDR1 and CDR2: MGHRA, YSYEKL. CDR3 length equals 17 residues. Sequenced sample: peripheral blood. V usage is TRBV4-1 and J usage is TRBJ1-1; D not resolved. The receptor comes from a woman of 80 years or more with COVID-19, enrolled during active disease. The CDR3 DNA reads as TGCGCCAGCAGCCAGTGGCTGGCGGTTTCAATGAACACTGAAGCTTTCTTT. It yields the protein CASSQWLAVSMNTEAFF.